Sequencing of this T cell receptor (beta chain) was carried out in a study of blood T cell repertoires in COVID-19. Sequencing used immunoSEQ multiplex PCR; TCRdb keeps in-frame clones, though not all of them. Of 150,000 to 200,000 clones listed, 79% are singletons. This TCR was recovered from a woman aged 40 to 55 with COVID-19, enrolled during active disease. Sequenced material: peripheral blood.

CDR3 residues: CASSHGIKNTEAFF. The CDR3 DNA is TGTGCCAGCAGCCACGGGATAAAGAACACTGAAGCTTTCTTT. The rearrangement links TRBV7-9 to TRBJ1-1, with D unclear. The CDR3 consists of 14 residues. Trimming took 5 bases from V and 1 from J, leaving 11 bases between them. Per the germline V gene, CDR1 is SEHNR and CDR2 is FQNEAQ (reference sequence).